This entry lists 31 T cell receptor beta chains sequenced from one sample in a study of blood T cell repertoires in COVID-19. Only in-frame clones appear in the TCRdb table, and some are missing; sequencing was by immunoSEQ multiplex PCR. The sample records approximately 210,000 clones, approximately 90% being singletons. Input material: peripheral blood. The receptors originated from a human donor in a cohort sampled during active COVID-19.

This clone was found a few times. The chain has TRBV7-2 and TRBJ2-7; no definite D call. This CDR3 has 13 residues. Germline V gene lookup returns CDR1 SGHTA and CDR2 FQGNSA. V lost 1 base to trimming and J lost 0 bases, with 4 bases between them. This CDR3 reads CASSLGVSYEQYF. CDR3 sequence (DNA): TGTGCCAGCAGCTTAGGCGTCTCCTACGAGCAGTACTTC.

The J gene is TRBJ1-2, the V gene TRBV3-1 (or the pseudogene TRBV3-2); D uncertain. There are 13 residues in the CDR3. Trimming shortened V by 6 bases and J by 5 bases, and 13 bases separated the two germline ends. Germline V gene sequence: CDR1 LGHDT, CDR2 YNNKEL (reference sequence). This CDR3 is CASRSWEKYGYTF. Written as DNA, the CDR3 is TGTGCCAGCAGGAGCTGGGAGAAGTATGGCTACACCTTC.

This rearrangement joins TRBV2 to TRBJ1-4, with D hard to call. Germline CDR1 SNHLY, CDR2 FYNNEI. With 7 bases removed from V and 7 bases from J, the gap between germline ends came to 19 bases. The CDR3 has 15 amino acids. The CDR3 protein is CASNPRGRVGEKLFF. CDR3 coding DNA: TGTGCCAGCAACCCGCGTGGGCGGGTGGGTGAAAAACTGTTTTTT.

The rearrangement links TRBV6-6 to TRBJ2-3, with a weak D call TRBD2 (5 bases). The V gene lost 6 bases and the J gene lost 6 bases, with 10 bases spanning the gap. The V gene's germline CDR1 is MNHNY and CDR2 SVGAGI (reference sequence). The CDR3 is 12 residues long. The CDR3 DNA reads as TGTGCCAGCAGGAACCCGGGGGATACGCAGTATTTT. It translates to CASRNPGDTQYF.

This rearrangement joins TRBV10-3 to TRBJ1-1, with TRBD1 matching 7 bases. There are 13 residues in the CDR3. The J segment lost 1 base and the V segment lost 4 bases, leaving 0 bases of the junction unmatched. Germline CDR1 ENHRY, CDR2 SYGVKD. This CDR3 reads CAISGTGNTEAFF. CDR3 in DNA: TGTGCCATCAGTGGGACAGGGAACACTGAAGCTTTCTTT.

V gene TRBV7-7 combines with J gene TRBJ2-5; 8 bases fit TRBD2. The CDR3 has 16 amino acids. Germline lookup yields CDR1 SSHAT and CDR2 FNYEAQ (reference sequence). Germline trimming cut 5 bases from V and 4 bases from J; bases unmatched to any gene: 12. The CDR3 DNA is TGTGCCAGCAGCCGCGGGACTAGTAAGGTTGGAGAGACCCAGTACTTC. This codes for CASSRGTSKVGETQYF.

The chain has TRBV6-5 and TRBJ2-5, with 10 bases lining up with TRBD1. Unmatched junction bases numbered 4, after V lost 4 bases and J lost 2 bases. Per the germline V gene, CDR1 is MNHEY and CDR2 is SVGAGI. The CDR3 is made up of 15 amino acids. CDR3 sequence: CASSWDRGPQETQYF. The CDR3 region has the DNA TGTGCCAGCAGTTGGGACAGGGGACCTCAAGAGACCCAGTACTTC.

The CDR3 loop is CASSQDPGGGTDTQYF. DNA for the CDR3: TGCGCCAGCAGCCAAGATCCCGGGGGAGGCACAGATACGCAGTATTTT. The rearrangement uses TRBV4-1 and TRBJ2-3; a weak D match, TRBD2 (6 bases). Germline V CDR1 and CDR2: MGHRA, YSYEKL. Trimming shortened V by 0 bases and J by 1 base, and 11 bases separated the two germline ends. This CDR3 has 16 amino acids.

The gene calls are TRBV6-5 and TRBJ2-6; TRBD1 matches at 7 bases. The trim removed 6 bases at V and 4 bases at J, leaving 6 bases unmatched. The CDR3 sequence is 15 residues long. CDR1 is MNHEY and CDR2 is SVGAGI in the germline V gene. The CDR3 sequence: CASRPDRAGANVLTF. The CDR3 nucleotides read TGTGCCAGCAGACCTGACAGGGCCGGGGCCAACGTCCTGACTTTC.

The V and J genes are TRBV2 and TRBJ1-5, with 7 bases that match TRBD1. J gave up 6 bases and V 6 bases, and 5 bases lay outside the gene matches. CDR1 and CDR2 (germline): SNHLY, FYNNEI. This CDR3 has 13 residues. CDR3 DNA sequence: TGTGCCAGCAGGGGACAGTACGGTCAGCCCCAGCATTTT. This codes for CASRGQYGQPQHF.

J is TRBJ1-5 and V is TRBV27; D unclear. This CDR3 region has 12 residues. Germline V gives CDR1 MNHEY, CDR2 SMNVEV (reference sequence). The V gene lost 0 bases and the J gene lost 12 bases, with 9 bases spanning the gap. In DNA form, the CDR3 reads TGTGCCAGCAGTTTATCTGGCGGAATCCAGCATTTT. This gives the protein CASSLSGGIQHF.

The chain combines TRBV11-3 with TRBJ2-5; D not certain. The CDR3 extends over 15 amino acids. The V gene's germline CDR1 is SGHNT and CDR2 YENEEA. V lost 1 base to trimming and J lost 1 base, with 10 bases between them. CDR3 sequence (DNA): TGTGCCAGCAGCTTAGGTAGCACGGCCCAAGAGACCCAGTACTTC. Protein product: CASSLGSTAQETQYF.

V is TRBV27 and J is TRBJ1-6; 9 bases align to TRBD1. This CDR3 is built from 14 residues. Per germline, CDR1 MNHEY and CDR2 SMNVEV (reference sequence). J was trimmed by 7 bases and V by 6 bases; bases with no gene match: 4. The CDR3: CASRMGQGNSPLHF. In DNA form, the CDR3 reads TGTGCCAGCAGGATGGGACAGGGAAATTCACCCCTCCACTTT.

The chain joins TRBV10-1 to TRBJ1-1, with 8 bases fitting TRBD1. There are 13 residues in the CDR3. The trim removed 6 bases at V and 4 bases at J, leaving 4 bases unmatched. The germline V gene has CDR1 WNHNN and CDR2 SYGVQD (reference sequence). The CDR3 DNA is TGCGCCAGCAGACTCGACAGGGGCACTGAAGCTTTCTTT. Translating gives CASRLDRGTEAFF.

V gene TRBV4-3 combines with J gene TRBJ2-7, with TRBD1 identical over 7 bases. V lost 0 bases and J lost 3; bases outside the gene matches: 5. Looked up from germline, CDR1 is LGHNA and CDR2 is YSLEER. The CDR3 extends over 15 amino acids. DNA of the CDR3: TGCGCCAGCAGCCAAGAGTGGGCAGGGGGCTACGAGCAGTACTTC. As protein: CASSQEWAGGYEQYF.

The chain employs TRBV7-9 and TRBJ1-1; D is unclear. The CDR3 loop spans 14 amino acids. Trimming removed 5 bases at V and 4 bases at J, with 14 bases between. Germline V gene sequence: CDR1 SEHNR, CDR2 FQNEAQ (reference sequence). CDR3 protein: CASSIGFGSTEAFF. Here the CDR3 DNA reads TGTGCCAGCAGCATTGGGTTTGGGAGCACTGAAGCTTTCTTT.

The chain recombines TRBV12-3 or TRBV12-4 with TRBJ1-2; D is possibly TRBD1 (6 bases). V dropped 8 bases and J dropped 4 bases, with 11 bases sitting between them. The CDR3 loop spans 12 amino acids. CDR3 protein: CASSQGFYGYTF. CDR3 nucleotides: TGTGCCAGCTCACAGGGTTTCTATGGCTACACCTTC.

About this clone itself: This CDR3 is also generated by other DNA sequences in the sample. The CDR3 reads CASSQFSGYEQYF. The CDR3 region has the DNA TGTGCCAGCAGCCAATTTAGCGGTTACGAGCAGTACTTC. V and J are TRBV3-1 (or the pseudogene TRBV3-2) and TRBJ2-7; possible D gene TRBD2, 6 bases. Germline V gene sequence: CDR1 LGHDT, CDR2 YNNKEL (reference sequence). The V end lost 2 bases, the J end lost 4 bases, and 9 bases lay between the germline ends. The CDR3 contains 13 residues.

The genes are TRBV5-1 and TRBJ1-1; TRBD1 aligns across 7 bases. Germline CDR1 is SGHRS and CDR2 is YFSETQ. The CDR3 is 14 amino acids. J lost 1 base, V lost 2 bases, and 2 bases had no gene match. The DNA for the CDR3 is TGCGCCAGCAGCTTACAGGGGAAGAACACTGAAGCTTTCTTT. Translation: CASSLQGKNTEAFF.

The gene calls are TRBV10-3 and TRBJ2-7; the D gene is possibly TRBD1 (6 bases). V dropped 10 bases and J dropped 1 base, with 11 bases sitting between them. The CDR3 is 12 residues long. Germline-derived CDR1 and CDR2 are ENHRY and SYGVKD. CDR3 DNA: TGTGCCACGTGGACAGAATCCTACGAGCAGTACTTC. Translated, it gives CATWTESYEQYF.

The chain combines TRBV6-2 or TRBV6-3 with TRBJ1-3; 7 bases are a match to TRBD1. Germline V lookup: CDR1 MNHEY, CDR2 SVGEGT. The CDR3 covers 17 residues. V dropped 5 bases and J dropped 0; count of bases not matched to a gene: 10. For the CDR3, the DNA is TGTGCCAGCAGTGCCGCCACCGGGACAGCCTCTGGAAACACCATATATTTT. Its protein product is CASSAATGTASGNTIYF.

This chain links TRBV19 with TRBJ2-5; 7 nucleotides align to TRBD1. CDR3 length: 17 amino acids. Trimming at V came to 5 bases and at J to 0 bases, leaving 12 bases not matched to a gene. The germline V gene encodes CDR1 LNHDA and CDR2 SQIVND (reference sequence). The CDR3 bases are TGTGCCAGTAGTGGAGTGCCCTGGACAGGCTACCAAGAGACCCAGTACTTC. Its protein is CASSGVPWTGYQETQYF. Based on the CDR3 plus reference TRBV19 and TRBJ2-5, the full variable domain is DGGITQSPKYLFRKEGQNVTLSCEQNLNHDAMYWYRQDPGQGLRLIYYSQIVNDFQKGDIAEGYSVSREKKESFPLTVTSAQKNPTAFYLCASSGVPWTGYQETQYFGPGTRLLVL.

This chain joins TRBV5-1 and TRBJ2-7; weak D call: TRBD2 (5 bases). V was trimmed by 0 bases and J by 7 bases, leaving 14 bases between them. Germline V gene data show CDR1 as SGHRS and CDR2 as YFSETQ. This CDR3 is built from 14 residues. The CDR3 spells CASSLEDLAGEQYF. As DNA, the CDR3 is TGCGCCAGCAGCTTGGAAGATCTCGCGGGTGAGCAGTACTTC.

The chain employs TRBV18 and TRBJ1-3, with TRBD1 matching over 8 bases. V was pared by 3 bases and J by 11 bases, with 12 bases of the junction left unmatched. CDR1 KGHSH and CDR2 LQKENI come from the germline V gene. The CDR3 extends over 15 amino acids. In DNA form, the CDR3 reads TGTGCCAGCTCACCGAACCGGGACAGGCTCTCGGCCATATATTTT. Amino acid sequence: CASSPNRDRLSAIYF.

The chain joins TRBV7-9 to TRBJ1-1; TRBD1 is a possible D gene (6 bases). The CDR3 sequence is 15 residues long. Trimming shortened V by 5 bases and J by 1 base, and 14 bases separated the two germline ends. Germline V gene sequence: CDR1 SEHNR, CDR2 FQNEAQ (reference sequence). The CDR3: CASSPRGMRNTEAFF. The CDR3 coding sequence is TGTGCCAGCAGCCCCAGGGGTATGAGGAACACTGAAGCTTTCTTT.

This chain links TRBV5-4 with TRBJ2-5, with TRBD2 matching 8 bases. J lost 1 base, V lost 0 bases, and 2 bases had no gene match. CDR3 length: 15 residues. Germline V gene lookup returns CDR1 SGHNT and CDR2 YYREEE (reference sequence). CDR3 nucleotides: TGTGCCAGCAGCTTGGACGGGGGGGCCCAAGAGACCCAGTACTTC. Translation: CASSLDGGAQETQYF.

V is TRBV6-1 and J is TRBJ1-2; 8 bases are shared with TRBD1. CDR3 length equals 14 residues. Per the germline V gene, CDR1 is MNHNS and CDR2 is SASEGT. V shed 3 bases and J 3 bases; nucleotides not matched to a gene: 3. CDR3: CASSERTGYYGYTF. The CDR3 DNA is TGTGCCAGCAGTGAGCGGACAGGGTACTATGGCTACACCTTC.

The chain couples TRBV4-3 to TRBJ1-4, with 8 bases lining up with TRBD1. CDR1 is LGHNA, CDR2 YSLEER, per germline. The CDR3 is made up of 16 amino acids. The V gene end was trimmed by 4 bases and the J gene end by 5 bases; junction bases not matched to a gene: 9. The CDR3 spells CASSPGAGTGNEKLFF. The CDR3 DNA reads as TGCGCCAGCAGCCCCGGGGCCGGGACAGGAAATGAAAAACTGTTTTTT.

J is TRBJ1-6 and V is TRBV10-2, with D possibly TRBD1 on 5 matching bases. This CDR3 comprises 18 residues. CDR1 is WSHSY and CDR2 is SAAADI in the germline V gene. Trimming left V 2 bases short and J 7 bases short, with 21 bases between. Written as DNA, the CDR3 is TGCGCCAGCAGTGAGGGGGGACTACGAAGCTTCGAGAATTCACCCCTCCACTTT. This translates into CASSEGGLRSFENSPLHF.

This chain links TRBV29-1 with TRBJ2-7, with D possibly TRBD2 on 5 matching bases. Germline-derived CDR1 and CDR2 are SQVTM and ANQGSEA. The CDR3 runs 13 residues. V lost 7 bases, J lost 1 base, and 14 bases lay in between. The CDR3 sequence is CSASDGGSYEQYF. For the CDR3, the DNA is TGCAGCGCGTCGGACGGAGGATCCTACGAGCAGTACTTC.

The rearrangement uses TRBV5-1 and TRBJ2-3; D perhaps matches TRBD2 (7 bases). V lost 2 bases to trimming and J lost 3 bases, with 10 bases between them. Per the germline V gene, CDR1 is SGHRS and CDR2 is YFSETQ. The CDR3 is made up of 14 amino acids. The CDR3 protein is CASSLGGDTDTQYF. CDR3 DNA sequence: TGCGCCAGCAGCTTAGGGGGGGATACAGATACGCAGTATTTT.